Shown below are 25 T cell receptor beta chains from a single sample sequenced in a study of Graves' ophthalmopathy and Graves' hyperthyroidism. From RNA, the CDR3 regions of TCR beta chains were amplified and sequenced. The first-round RT-PCR employed HTBI primers together with the Qiagen OneStep RT-PCR kit. A multiplex PCR was then performed as the second round. Using its own MiXCR run on the multiplex PCR reads, TCRdb lists one record per CDR3 protein. The data show around 1.1 million distinct CDR3 sequences, 36% seen once. Sequenced: peripheral blood or thyroid tissue (not recorded which). These receptors all come from an adult man with Graves' hyperthyroidism.

This clonotype was recorded at least ten times. The CDR3 loop is CASSTRGEDTEAFF. The CDR3 coding sequence is TGTGCCAGCAGCACGAGGGGCGAGGACACTGAAGCTTTCTTT. The chain links TRBV13 to TRBJ1-1; TRBD1 might be the D (5 bases). The CDR3 length is 14 residues. V lost 5 bases to trimming and J lost 3 bases, with 13 bases between them. Germline V gene sequence: CDR1 PRHDT, CDR2 FYEKMQ (reference sequence).

This clonotype occurred many times. This chain uses TRBV29-1 with TRBJ1-2, with D hard to call. Deletions cut 3 bases from V and 3 bases from J, with 14 bases between. The CDR3 consists of 14 residues. Per the germline V gene, CDR1 is SQVTM and CDR2 is ANQGSEA. CDR3 coding DNA: TGCAGCGTTGACGCGCAGCGAGAAGACTATGGCTACACCTTC. Translating gives CSVDAQREDYGYTF.

The CDR3 region is CSSRQGLTEAFF. The CDR3 DNA is TGCAGCTCCAGACAGGGTTTGACTGAAGCTTTCTTT. The V and J genes are TRBV29-1 and TRBJ1-1; TRBD1 agrees at 7 bases. The CDR3 loop spans 12 amino acids. Germline trimming cut 8 bases from V and 5 bases from J; bases unmatched to any gene: 8. Per germline, CDR1 SQVTM and CDR2 ANQGSEA.

Many counts were recorded for this clonotype. V and J are TRBV15 and TRBJ1-5; D gene ambiguous. The CDR3 covers 14 residues. The germline CDR1 and CDR2 sequences are LNHNV and YYDKDF (reference sequence). V lost 0 bases and J 9 bases, leaving 12 bases between the germline ends. Written as DNA, the CDR3 is TGTGCCACCAGCAGAGATCCCCTAATAGGGCCCCAGCATTTT. This translates into CATSRDPLIGPQHF. The variable domain in full, completed from reference TRBV15 and TRBJ1-5, reads DAMVIQNPRYQVTQFGKPVTLSCSQTLNHNVMYWYQQKSSQAPKLLFHYYDKDFNNEADTPDNFQSRRPNTSFCFLDIRSPGLGDTAMYLCATSRDPLIGPQHFGDGTRLSIL.

Only a few counts were recorded for this clonotype. The CDR3 DNA follows: TGTGCCAGCAGCCAGTTCAACCCGGGGACCCAGTACTTC. It is translated as CASSQFNPGTQYF. The chain has TRBV3-1 and TRBJ2-5; no definite D call. The CDR3 loop spans 13 amino acids. Germline CDR1 LGHDT, CDR2 YNNKEL (reference sequence). V was cut by 3 bases and J by 7 bases, with 12 bases left in between.

The V gene is TRBV30, the J gene TRBJ2-5; 7 bases are a match to TRBD2. The germline CDR1 and CDR2 sequences are GTSNPN and SVGIG (reference sequence). V lost 7 bases to trimming and J lost 5 bases; unmatched junction nucleotides: 7. The CDR3 totals 12 residues. CDR3 region: CASDWGGETQYF. CDR3 bases: TGTGCCTCCGACTGGGGGGGGGAGACCCAGTACTTC.

This clonotype has at least ten counts. V usage is TRBV7-2 and J usage is TRBJ2-7; possible D gene TRBD2, 6 bases. Per germline, CDR1 SGHTA and CDR2 FQGNSA. The V end lost 2 bases, the J end lost 6 bases, and 11 bases lay between the germline ends. This CDR3 spans 13 amino acids. CDR3 in amino acids: CASSLREEAEQYF. CDR3 coding DNA: TGTGCCAGCAGCTTAAGGGAGGAGGCCGAGCAGTACTTC.

This chain links TRBV20-1 with TRBJ2-7, with a weak D call TRBD2 (5 bases). This CDR3 region has 13 residues. The V end was cut by 8 bases, the J end by 2 bases, with 16 bases between. Per the germline V gene, CDR1 is DFQATT and CDR2 is SNEGSKA (reference sequence). CDR3 DNA sequence: TGCAGTCCGCAACCAGCGGACCCCTACGAGCAGTACTTC. Its protein is CSPQPADPYEQYF.

The J gene is TRBJ2-5, the V gene TRBV9; 8 bases are a match to TRBD2. CDR1 SGDLS and CDR2 YYNGEE come from the germline V gene. The CDR3 is made up of 16 amino acids. V shed 2 bases and J 5 bases; nucleotides not matched to a gene: 11. CDR3 region: CASSVSLAGSGETQYF. Here the CDR3 DNA reads TGTGCCAGCAGCGTCTCCCTAGCGGGTTCTGGTGAGACCCAGTACTTC.

This clonotype occurred many times. This chain links TRBV6-2 or TRBV6-3 with TRBJ1-5; D uncertain. The length of the CDR3 is 16 residues. Deletions cut 6 bases from V and 0 bases from J, with 15 bases between. CDR1 and CDR2 from the germline V gene are MNHEY and SVGEGT. The CDR3 loop is CASSRRTADSNQPQHF. The CDR3, as DNA: TGTGCCAGCAGCCGGCGGACTGCCGATAGCAATCAGCCCCAGCATTTT.

This clonotype was counted at least ten times. This rearrangement joins TRBV6-6 to TRBJ1-2; the D is unclear. This CDR3 is built from 13 residues. In germline, CDR1 is MNHNY, CDR2 SVGAGI (reference sequence). The V gene lost 5 bases and the J gene lost 8 bases, with 15 bases spanning the gap. CDR3 loop: CASSEPVVEGYTF. CDR3 DNA: TGTGCCAGCAGTGAACCCGTAGTAGAGGGCTACACCTTC.

In this sample, this clonotype turned up many times. The chain recombines TRBV4-1 with TRBJ1-5, with D perhaps TRBD1 (5 bases). The germline V gene has CDR1 MGHRA and CDR2 YSYEKL. The CDR3 sequence is 16 residues long. Trimming stripped 4 bases from V and 3 bases from J, with 16 bases between. CDR3 region: CASSLAGREDNQPQHF. CDR3 sequence (DNA): TGCGCCAGCAGCCTCGCGGGACGGGAAGACAATCAGCCCCAGCATTTT.

V is TRBV7-2 and J is TRBJ2-5; no definite D call. In germline, CDR1 is SGHTA, CDR2 FQGNSA. CDR3 length: 13 amino acids. V dropped 5 bases and J dropped 7 bases, with 14 bases sitting between them. The CDR3 sequence is CASSLTGRGTQYF. Here the CDR3 DNA reads TGTGCCAGCAGCCTCACGGGTCGTGGGACCCAGTACTTC.

The chain has TRBV6-6 and TRBJ1-5, with a possible D match to TRBD1 (6 bases). V lost 0 bases and J 8 bases, leaving 17 bases between the germline ends. Germline lookup yields CDR1 MNHNY and CDR2 SVGAGI (reference sequence). The CDR3 is made up of 16 amino acids. The CDR3 sequence is CASSYSIKGGEEPQHF. The CDR3 DNA reads TGTGCCAGCAGTTACTCAATTAAGGGGGGAGAGGAGCCCCAGCATTTT.

This clonotype was counted many times. This chain links TRBV24-1 with TRBJ2-2; TRBD1 matches 8 bases. CDR1 KGHDR and CDR2 SFDVKD come from the germline V gene. This CDR3 has 16 amino acids. V shed 3 bases and J 6 bases; nucleotides not matched to a gene: 8. Here the CDR3 DNA reads TGTGCCACCAGTGATACCAGGGGGCGAAATTCCGGGGAGCTGTTTTTT. This gives the protein CATSDTRGRNSGELFF.

This clonotype was observed many times. The rearrangement uses TRBV14 and TRBJ1-4; D is possibly TRBD1 (6 bases). Germline V gene sequence: CDR1 SGHDN, CDR2 FVKESK. The CDR3 is made up of 13 amino acids. V was shortened by 6 bases and J by 5 bases, with 10 bases between the two germline ends. The CDR3 nucleotides are TGTGCCAGCAGGATGACAGGAAATGAAAAACTGTTTTTT. Translating it yields CASRMTGNEKLFF.

J is TRBJ2-5 and V is TRBV20-1, with D unclear. The germline V and J ends were trimmed by 5 bases and 0 bases, with 4 bases remaining between them. The CDR3 runs 11 residues. Per germline, CDR1 DFQATT and CDR2 SNEGSKA (reference sequence). This chain's CDR3 is CSADNQETQYF. Here the CDR3 DNA reads TGCAGTGCTGACAACCAAGAGACCCAGTACTTC.

The chain employs TRBV7-3 and TRBJ2-7; the D is unclear. The J call may be wrong; the DNA end is better matched by TRBJ2-1. The CDR3 sequence is 13 residues long. Looked up from germline, CDR1 is SGHTA and CDR2 is FQGTGA. CDR3 amino acids: CASSPTSHNEQFF. CDR3 bases: TGTGCCAGCAGCCCCACGTCCCACAATGAGCAGTTCTTC.

CDR3 bases: TGTGCCAGCAGTTCTTCTTCGTGGGGTTACTACGAGCAGTACTTC. Amino acids: CASSSSSWGYYEQYF. The chain employs TRBV27 and TRBJ2-7; D remains unclear. The germline V and J ends were trimmed by 4 bases and 3 bases, with 16 bases remaining between them. Germline V gene data show CDR1 as MNHEY and CDR2 as SMNVEV (reference sequence). CDR3 length: 15 residues.

This clonotype was observed a handful of times. The V gene is TRBV15, the J gene TRBJ2-5; 7 bases line up with TRBD2. CDR3 size: 16 residues. V dropped 1 base and J dropped 3; count of bases not matched to a gene: 8. Germline V gene sequence: CDR1 LNHNV, CDR2 YYDKDF (reference sequence). The CDR3 sequence is CATSRGEAGFEETQYF. CDR3 sequence (DNA): TGTGCCACCAGCAGAGGAGAAGCGGGATTCGAAGAGACCCAGTACTTC.

CDR3 loop: CASISPGTGGNTIYF. The CDR3 DNA reads TGTGCCAGCATCTCACCCGGGACAGGTGGAAACACCATATATTTT. The rearrangement links TRBV12-3 or TRBV12-4 to TRBJ1-3; 8 nucleotides match TRBD1. The CDR3 totals 15 residues. V lost 7 bases and J lost 3; bases outside the gene matches: 8.

In this sample, this clonotype turned up a few times. The chain is built from TRBV9 and TRBJ2-7; weak D call: TRBD2 (6 bases). The V end lost 3 bases, the J end lost 6 bases, and 13 bases lay between the germline ends. This CDR3 has 13 residues. Germline assignment: CDR1 SGDLS and CDR2 YYNGEE. The CDR3 region is CASSDVLGGEQYF. For the CDR3, the DNA is TGTGCCAGCAGCGACGTCTTGGGGGGCGAGCAGTACTTC.

The chain recombines TRBV5-5 with TRBJ2-7; 7 bases line up with TRBD2. V lost 0 bases to trimming and J lost 6 bases; unmatched junction nucleotides: 3. This CDR3 contains 13 residues. Germline CDR1 reads SGHKS; CDR2 reads YYEKEE (reference sequence). The chain's CDR3 is CASSLGLAVEQYF. The CDR3 DNA sequence: TGTGCCAGCAGCTTGGGTCTAGCGGTCGAGCAGTACTTC.

The chain is built from TRBV10-3 and TRBJ1-1, with D perhaps TRBD1 (5 bases). In germline, CDR1 is ENHRY, CDR2 SYGVKD. The CDR3 loop spans 14 amino acids. The V gene lost 10 bases and the J gene lost 0 bases, with 15 bases spanning the gap. In nucleotides, the CDR3 is TGTGCCAGCAGGGCACAGAAAGTGAACACTGAAGCTTTCTTT. The encoded protein is CASRAQKVNTEAFF.

This chain uses TRBV7-2 with TRBJ1-1, with TRBD1 as a possible D gene (5 bases). Germline V gene data show CDR1 as SGHTA and CDR2 as FQGNSA. The CDR3 runs to 12 residues. V lost 2 bases and J 10 bases, leaving 11 bases between the germline ends. The CDR3: CASSLRGDRAFF. The CDR3 DNA is TGTGCCAGCAGCTTAAGAGGGGATCGAGCTTTCTTT. Full variable domain (missing parts from reference TRBV7-2 and TRBJ1-1): GAGVSQSPSNKVTEKGKDVELRCDPISGHTALYWYRQSLGQGLEFLIYFQGNSAPDKSGLPSDRFSAERTGGSVSTLTIQRTQQEDSAVYLCASSLRGDRAFFGQGTRLTVV.